This TCR beta chain stems from a study of blood T cell repertoires in COVID-19. Study-level background: PBMCs, B-cell-depleted T cells, or T cells provided the cDNA or gDNA that made up the material.

V was clipped by 4 bases and J by 12 bases; unmatched bases: 12. This CDR3 comprises 15 residues. Germline CDR1 SGHRS, CDR2 YFSETQ. Libraries were prepared by immunoSEQ multiplex PCR; TCRdb keeps only in-frame clonotypes and omits some of them. The top ten hold 2% to 3% of the sample, which has 260,000 or so clones, around 90% seen once. V gene TRBV5-1 combines with J gene TRBJ1-4; the match to TRBD1 covers 10 bases. The sequencing input was PBMCs or T cells enriched from blood (not recorded which). This TCR came from a woman in her thirties with acute COVID-19. The CDR3 bases are TGCGCCAGCAGCCGTCGACAGGGGGCCTCCGAGGAACTGTTTTTT. Translation gives CASSRRQGASEELFF. The entire variable domain, with the rest obtained from reference TRBV5-1 and TRBJ1-4, is as follows: KAGVTQTPRYLIKTRGQQVTLSCSPISGHRSVSWYQQTPGQGLQFLFEYFSETQRNKGNFPGRFSGRQFSNSRSEMNVSTLELGDSALYLCASSRRQGASEELFFGSGTQLSVL.